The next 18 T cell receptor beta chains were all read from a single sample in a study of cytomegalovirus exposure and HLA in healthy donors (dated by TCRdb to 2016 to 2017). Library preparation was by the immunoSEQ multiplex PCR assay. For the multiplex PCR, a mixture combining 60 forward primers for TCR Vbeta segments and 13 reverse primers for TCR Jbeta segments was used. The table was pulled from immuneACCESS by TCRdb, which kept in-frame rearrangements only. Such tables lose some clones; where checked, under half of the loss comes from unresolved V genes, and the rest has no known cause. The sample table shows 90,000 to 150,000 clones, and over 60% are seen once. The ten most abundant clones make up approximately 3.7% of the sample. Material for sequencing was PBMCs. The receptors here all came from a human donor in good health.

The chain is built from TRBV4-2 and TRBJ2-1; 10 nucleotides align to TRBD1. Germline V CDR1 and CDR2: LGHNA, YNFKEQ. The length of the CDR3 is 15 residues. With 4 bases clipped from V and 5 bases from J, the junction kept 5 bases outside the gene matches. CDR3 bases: TGTGCCAGCAGCCTAGGGACAGGGGACCACAATGAGCAGTTCTTC. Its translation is CASSLGTGDHNEQFF.

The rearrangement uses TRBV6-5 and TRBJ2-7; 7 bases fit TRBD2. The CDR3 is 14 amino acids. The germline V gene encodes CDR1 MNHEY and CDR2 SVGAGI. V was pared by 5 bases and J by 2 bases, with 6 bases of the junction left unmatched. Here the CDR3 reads CASSMGGGPYEQYF. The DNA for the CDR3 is TGTGCCAGCAGTATGGGGGGGGGTCCCTACGAGCAGTACTTC.

In DNA, the CDR3 is TGTGCCAGCAGCTTGGCCCCGGGGAATACGCAGTATTTT. It codes for CASSLAPGNTQYF. The chain couples TRBV5-6 to TRBJ2-3; possibly TRBD2 for D (5 bases). CDR1 is SGHDT and CDR2 is YYEEEE in the germline V gene. The CDR3 contains 13 residues. Trimming removed 0 bases from V and 7 bases from J, with 9 bases in between.

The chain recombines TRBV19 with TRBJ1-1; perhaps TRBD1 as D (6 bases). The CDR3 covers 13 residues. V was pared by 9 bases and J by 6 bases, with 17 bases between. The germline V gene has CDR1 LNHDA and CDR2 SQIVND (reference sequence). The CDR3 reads CASLSGGRAEAFF. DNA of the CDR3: TGTGCCAGCTTATCCGGGGGGCGAGCTGAAGCTTTCTTT.

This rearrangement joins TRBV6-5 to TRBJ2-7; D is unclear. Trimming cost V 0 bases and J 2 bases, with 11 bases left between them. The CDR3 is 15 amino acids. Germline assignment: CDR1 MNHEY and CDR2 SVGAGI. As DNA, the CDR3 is TGTGCCAGCAGTTACTCGATAGGAGAGCCCTACGAGCAGTACTTC. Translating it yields CASSYSIGEPYEQYF.

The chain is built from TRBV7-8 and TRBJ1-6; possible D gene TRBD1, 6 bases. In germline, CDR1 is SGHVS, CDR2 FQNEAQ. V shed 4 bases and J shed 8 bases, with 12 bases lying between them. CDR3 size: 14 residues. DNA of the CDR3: TGTGCCAGCAGCTCAGGGGTTTCGGATTCACCCCTCCACTTT. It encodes CASSSGVSDSPLHF.

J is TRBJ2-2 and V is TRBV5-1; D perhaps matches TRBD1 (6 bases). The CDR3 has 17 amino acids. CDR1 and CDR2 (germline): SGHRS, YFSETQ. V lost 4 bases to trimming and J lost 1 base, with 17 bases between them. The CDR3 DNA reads TGCGCCAGCAGCCCGGGGATAGAGACAGGGAACACCGGGGAGCTGTTTTTT. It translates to CASSPGIETGNTGELFF.

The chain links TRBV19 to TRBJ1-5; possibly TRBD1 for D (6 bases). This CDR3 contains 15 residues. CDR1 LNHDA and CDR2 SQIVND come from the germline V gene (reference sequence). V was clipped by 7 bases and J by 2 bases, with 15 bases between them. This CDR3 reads CASNLLGAGNQPQHF. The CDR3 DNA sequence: TGTGCCAGTAACCTACTGGGGGCTGGCAATCAGCCCCAGCATTTT. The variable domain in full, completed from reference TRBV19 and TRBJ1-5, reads DGGITQSPKYLFRKEGQNVTLSCEQNLNHDAMYWYRQDPGQGLRLIYYSQIVNDFQKGDIAEGYSVSREKKESFPLTVTSAQKNPTAFYLCASNLLGAGNQPQHFGDGTRLSIL.

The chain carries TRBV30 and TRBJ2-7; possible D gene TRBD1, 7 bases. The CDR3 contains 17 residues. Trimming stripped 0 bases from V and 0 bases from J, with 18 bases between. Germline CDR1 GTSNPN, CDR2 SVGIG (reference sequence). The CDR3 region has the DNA TGTGCCTGGAGTGTACGGGAGACAGGGCTCCTCTCCTACGAGCAGTACTTC. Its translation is CAWSVRETGLLSYEQYF.

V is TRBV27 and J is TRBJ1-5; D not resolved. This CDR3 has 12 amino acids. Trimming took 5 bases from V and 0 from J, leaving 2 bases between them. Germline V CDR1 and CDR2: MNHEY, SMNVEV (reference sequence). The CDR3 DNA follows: TGTGCCAGCAGTCATAGCAATCAGCCCCAGCATTTT. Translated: CASSHSNQPQHF.

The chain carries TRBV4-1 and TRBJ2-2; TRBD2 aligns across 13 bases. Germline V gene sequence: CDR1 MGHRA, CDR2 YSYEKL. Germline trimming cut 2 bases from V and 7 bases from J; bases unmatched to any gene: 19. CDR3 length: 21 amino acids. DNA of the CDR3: TGCGCCAGCAGCCAATCCCGCCTCGGACTAGCGGGAGCCGCAAAGGGCGGGGAGCTGTTTTTT. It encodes CASSQSRLGLAGAAKGGELFF.

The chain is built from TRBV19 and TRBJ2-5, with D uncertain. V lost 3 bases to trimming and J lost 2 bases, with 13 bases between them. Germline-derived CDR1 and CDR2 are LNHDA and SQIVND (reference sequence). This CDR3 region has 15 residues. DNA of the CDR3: TGTGCCAGTAGTATCCGAAGATCCGGGCAAGAGACCCAGTACTTC. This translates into CASSIRRSGQETQYF.

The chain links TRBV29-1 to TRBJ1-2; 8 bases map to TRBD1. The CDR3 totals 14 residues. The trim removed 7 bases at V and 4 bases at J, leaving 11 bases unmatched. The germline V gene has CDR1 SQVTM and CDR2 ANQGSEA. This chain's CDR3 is CSAAHVGQVYGYTF. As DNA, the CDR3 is TGCAGCGCTGCTCACGTGGGACAGGTCTATGGCTACACCTTC. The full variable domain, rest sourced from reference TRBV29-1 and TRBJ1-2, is SAVISQKPSRDICQRGTSLTIQCQVDSQVTMMFWYRQQPGQSLTLIATANQGSEATYESGFVIDKFPISRPNLTFSTLTVSNMSPEDSSIYLCSAAHVGQVYGYTFGSGTRLTVV.

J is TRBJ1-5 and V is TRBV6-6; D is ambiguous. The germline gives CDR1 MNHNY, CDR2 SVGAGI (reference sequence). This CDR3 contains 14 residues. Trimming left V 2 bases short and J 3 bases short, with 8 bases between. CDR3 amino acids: CASSYGENNQPQHF. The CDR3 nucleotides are TGTGCCAGCAGTTACGGGGAGAACAATCAGCCCCAGCATTTT.

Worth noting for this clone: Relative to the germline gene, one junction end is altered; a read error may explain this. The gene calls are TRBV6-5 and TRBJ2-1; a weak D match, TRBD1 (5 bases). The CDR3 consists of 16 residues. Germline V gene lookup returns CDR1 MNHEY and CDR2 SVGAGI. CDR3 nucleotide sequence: TGTGTCAGCAGTTACTCAGGCAGGGCCTCCTACAATGAGCAGTTCTTC. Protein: CVSSYSGRASYNEQFF.

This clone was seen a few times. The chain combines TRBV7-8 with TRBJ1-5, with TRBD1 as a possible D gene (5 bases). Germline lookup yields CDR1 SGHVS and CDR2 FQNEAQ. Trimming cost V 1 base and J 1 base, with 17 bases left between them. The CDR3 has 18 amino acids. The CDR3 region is CASSLGTRARASNQPQHF. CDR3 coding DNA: TGTGCCAGCAGCTTAGGGACCAGGGCTCGGGCGAGCAATCAGCCCCAGCATTTT.

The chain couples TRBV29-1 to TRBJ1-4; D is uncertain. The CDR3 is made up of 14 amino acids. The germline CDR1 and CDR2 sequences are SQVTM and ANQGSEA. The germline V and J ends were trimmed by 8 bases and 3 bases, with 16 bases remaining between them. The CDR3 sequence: CSWEDRRANEKLFF. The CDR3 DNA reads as TGCAGCTGGGAGGATCGGAGGGCTAATGAAAAACTGTTTTTT.

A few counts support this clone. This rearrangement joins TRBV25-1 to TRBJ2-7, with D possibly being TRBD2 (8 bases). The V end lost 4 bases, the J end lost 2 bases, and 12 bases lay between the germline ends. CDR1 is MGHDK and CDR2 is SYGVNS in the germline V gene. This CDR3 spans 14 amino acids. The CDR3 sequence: CASSAGGTAYEQYF. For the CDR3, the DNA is TGTGCCAGCAGTGCGGGGGGGACAGCCTACGAGCAGTACTTC.